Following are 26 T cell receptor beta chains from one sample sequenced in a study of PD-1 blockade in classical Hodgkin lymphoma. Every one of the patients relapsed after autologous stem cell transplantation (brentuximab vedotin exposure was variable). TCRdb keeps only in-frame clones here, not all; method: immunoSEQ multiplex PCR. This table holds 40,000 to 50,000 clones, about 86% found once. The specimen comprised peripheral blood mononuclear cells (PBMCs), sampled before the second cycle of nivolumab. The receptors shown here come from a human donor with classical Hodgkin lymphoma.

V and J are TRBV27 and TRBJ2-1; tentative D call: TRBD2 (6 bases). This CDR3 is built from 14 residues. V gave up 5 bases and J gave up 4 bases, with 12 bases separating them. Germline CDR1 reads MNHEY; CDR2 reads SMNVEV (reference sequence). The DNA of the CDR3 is TGTGCCAGCAGTACCCGGGAGTTGTACAATGAGCAGTTCTTC. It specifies CASSTRELYNEQFF.

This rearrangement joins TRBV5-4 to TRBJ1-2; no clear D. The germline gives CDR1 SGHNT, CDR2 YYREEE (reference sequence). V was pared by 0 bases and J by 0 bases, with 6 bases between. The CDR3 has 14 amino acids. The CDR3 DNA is TGTGCCAGCAGCTTGGTTGGGGCTAACTATGGCTACACCTTC. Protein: CASSLVGANYGYTF. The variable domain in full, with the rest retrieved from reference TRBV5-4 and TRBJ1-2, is ETGVTQSPTHLIKTRGQQVTLRCSSQSGHNTVSWYQQALGQGPQFIFQYYREEENGRGNFPPRFSGLQFPNYSSELNVNALELDDSALYLCASSLVGANYGYTFGSGTRLTVV.

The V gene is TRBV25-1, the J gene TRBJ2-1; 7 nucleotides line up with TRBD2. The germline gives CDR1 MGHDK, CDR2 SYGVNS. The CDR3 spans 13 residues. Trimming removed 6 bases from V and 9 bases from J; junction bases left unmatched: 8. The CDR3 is CASSLTSAREQFF. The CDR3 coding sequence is TGTGCCAGCAGCCTTACTAGCGCCCGTGAGCAGTTCTTC.

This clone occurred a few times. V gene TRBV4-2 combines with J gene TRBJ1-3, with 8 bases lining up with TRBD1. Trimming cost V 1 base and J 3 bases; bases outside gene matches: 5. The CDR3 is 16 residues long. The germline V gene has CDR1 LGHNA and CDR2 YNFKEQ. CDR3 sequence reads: CASSQGADRVGNTIYF. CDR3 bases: TGTGCCAGCAGCCAAGGGGCGGACAGGGTTGGAAACACCATATATTTT.

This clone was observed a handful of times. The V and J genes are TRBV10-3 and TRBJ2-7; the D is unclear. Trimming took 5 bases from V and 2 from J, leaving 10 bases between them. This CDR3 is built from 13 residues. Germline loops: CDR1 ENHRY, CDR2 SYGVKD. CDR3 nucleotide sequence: TGTGCCATCAGTAACAGCGACGCCTACGAGCAGTACTTC. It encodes CAISNSDAYEQYF.

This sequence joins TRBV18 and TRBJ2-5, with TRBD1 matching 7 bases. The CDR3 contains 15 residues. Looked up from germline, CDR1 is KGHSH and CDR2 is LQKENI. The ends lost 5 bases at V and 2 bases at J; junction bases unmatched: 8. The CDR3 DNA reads TGTGCCAGCTCAACGAGACAGGGAAGGCAAGAGACCCAGTACTTC. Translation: CASSTRQGRQETQYF.

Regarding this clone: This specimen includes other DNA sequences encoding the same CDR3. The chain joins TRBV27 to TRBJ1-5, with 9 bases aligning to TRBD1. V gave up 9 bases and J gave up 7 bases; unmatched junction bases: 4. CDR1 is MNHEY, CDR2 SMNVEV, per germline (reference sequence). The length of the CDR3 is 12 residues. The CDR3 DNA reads TGTGCCAGTTCGGGACAGGGACAGCCCCAGCATTTT. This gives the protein CASSGQGQPQHF.

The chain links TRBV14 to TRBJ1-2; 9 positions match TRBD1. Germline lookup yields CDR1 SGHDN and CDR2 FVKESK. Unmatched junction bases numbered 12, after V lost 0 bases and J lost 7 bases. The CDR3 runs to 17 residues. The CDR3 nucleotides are TGTGCCAGCAGCCAAGATTTTAAAGGACAGGGGAGTGCTGGCTACACCTTC. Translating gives CASSQDFKGQGSAGYTF.

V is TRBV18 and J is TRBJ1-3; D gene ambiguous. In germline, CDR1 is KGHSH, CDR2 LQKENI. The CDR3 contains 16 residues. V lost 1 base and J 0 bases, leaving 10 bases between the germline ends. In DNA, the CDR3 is TGTGCCAGCTCACCACTGGACTCGTACTCTGGAAACACCATATATTTT. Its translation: CASSPLDSYSGNTIYF. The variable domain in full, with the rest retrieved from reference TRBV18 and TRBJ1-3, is NAGVMQNPRHLVRRRGQEARLRCSPMKGHSHVYWYRQLPEEGLKFMVYLQKENIIDESGMPKERFSAEFPKEGPSILRIQQVVRGDSAAYFCASSPLDSYSGNTIYFGEGSWLTVV.

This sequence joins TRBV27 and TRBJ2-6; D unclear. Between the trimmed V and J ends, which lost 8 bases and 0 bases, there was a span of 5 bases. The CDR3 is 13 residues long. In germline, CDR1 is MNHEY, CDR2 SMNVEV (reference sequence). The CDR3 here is CASRNSGANVLTF. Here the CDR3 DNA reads TGTGCCAGCCGGAACTCTGGGGCCAACGTCCTGACTTTC.

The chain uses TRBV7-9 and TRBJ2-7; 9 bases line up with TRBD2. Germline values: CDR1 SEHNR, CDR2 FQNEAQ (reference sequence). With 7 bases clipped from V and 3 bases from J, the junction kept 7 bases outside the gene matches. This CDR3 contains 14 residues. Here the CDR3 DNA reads TGTGCCAGCACGCCCCCAGCGGGAGGCTACGAGCAGTACTTC. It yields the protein CASTPPAGGYEQYF. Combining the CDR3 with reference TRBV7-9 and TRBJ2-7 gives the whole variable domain DTGVSQNPRHKITKRGQNVTFRCDPISEHNRLYWYRQTLGQGPEFLTYFQNEAQLEKSRLLSDRFSAERPKGSFSTLEIQRTEQGDSAMYLCASTPPAGGYEQYFGPGTRLTVT.

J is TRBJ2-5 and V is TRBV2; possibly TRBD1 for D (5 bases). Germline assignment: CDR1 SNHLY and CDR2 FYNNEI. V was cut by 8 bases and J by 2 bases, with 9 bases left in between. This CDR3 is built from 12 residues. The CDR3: CASVRTQETQYF. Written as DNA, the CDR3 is TGTGCCAGCGTCAGGACACAAGAGACCCAGTACTTC.

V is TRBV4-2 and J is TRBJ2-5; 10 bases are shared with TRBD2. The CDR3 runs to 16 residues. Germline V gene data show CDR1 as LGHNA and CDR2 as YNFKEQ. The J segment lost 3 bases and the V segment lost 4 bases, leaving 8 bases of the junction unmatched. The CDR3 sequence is CASSRPGLAKEETQYF. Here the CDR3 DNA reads TGTGCCAGCAGCCGACCGGGACTAGCGAAAGAAGAGACCCAGTACTTC.

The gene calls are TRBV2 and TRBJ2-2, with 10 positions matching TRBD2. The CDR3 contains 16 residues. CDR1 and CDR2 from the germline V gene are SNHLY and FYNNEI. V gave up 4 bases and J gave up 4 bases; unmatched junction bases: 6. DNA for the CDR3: TGTGCCAGCAGTGCTATAGCGGGAGGAGGCACCGGGGAGCTGTTTTTT. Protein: CASSAIAGGGTGELFF. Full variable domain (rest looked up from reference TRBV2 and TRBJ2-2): EPEVTQTPSHQVTQMGQEVILRCVPISNHLYFYWYRQILGQKVEFLVSFYNNEISEKSEIFDDQFSVERPDGSNFTLKIRSTKLEDSAMYFCASSAIAGGGTGELFFGEGSRLTVL.

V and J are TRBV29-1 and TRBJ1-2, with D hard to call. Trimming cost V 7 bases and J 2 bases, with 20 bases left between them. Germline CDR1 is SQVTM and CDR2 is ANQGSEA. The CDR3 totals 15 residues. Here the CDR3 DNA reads TGCAGCGCTAAAGGATCACCCGACTTAAACTATGGCTACACCTTC. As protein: CSAKGSPDLNYGYTF.

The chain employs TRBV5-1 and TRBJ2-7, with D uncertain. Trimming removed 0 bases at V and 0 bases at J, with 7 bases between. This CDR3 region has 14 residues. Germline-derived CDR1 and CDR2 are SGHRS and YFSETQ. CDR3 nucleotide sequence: TGCGCCAGCAGCTTGGATATCAACTCCTACGAGCAGTACTTC. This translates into CASSLDINSYEQYF.

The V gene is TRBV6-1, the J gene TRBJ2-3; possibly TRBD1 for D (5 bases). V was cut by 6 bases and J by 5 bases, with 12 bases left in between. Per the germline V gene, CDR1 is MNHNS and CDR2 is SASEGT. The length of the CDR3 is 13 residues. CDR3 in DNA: TGTGCCAGCAGGCTAGACAGCGTAGATACGCAGTATTTT. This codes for CASRLDSVDTQYF.

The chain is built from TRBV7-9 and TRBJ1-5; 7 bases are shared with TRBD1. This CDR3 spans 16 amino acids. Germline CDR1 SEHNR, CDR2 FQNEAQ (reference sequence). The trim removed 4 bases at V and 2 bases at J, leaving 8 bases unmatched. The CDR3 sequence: CASSSTDREGNQPQHF. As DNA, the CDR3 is TGTGCCAGCAGCTCGACCGACAGGGAGGGCAATCAGCCCCAGCATTTT.

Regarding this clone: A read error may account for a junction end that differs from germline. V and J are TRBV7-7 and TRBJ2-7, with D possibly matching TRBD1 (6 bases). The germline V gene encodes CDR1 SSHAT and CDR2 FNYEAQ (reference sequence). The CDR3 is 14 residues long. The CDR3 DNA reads TGTGCTAGCAGTTCGCCAGGGGAATCCTACGAGCAGTACTTC. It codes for CASSSPGESYEQYF.

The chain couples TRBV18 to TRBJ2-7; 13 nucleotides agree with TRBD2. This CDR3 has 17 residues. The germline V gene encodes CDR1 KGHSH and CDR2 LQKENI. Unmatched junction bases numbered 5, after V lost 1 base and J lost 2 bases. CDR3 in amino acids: CASSPLPGLAGTYEQYF. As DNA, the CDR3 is TGTGCCAGCTCACCACTTCCGGGACTAGCGGGAACCTACGAGCAGTACTTC.

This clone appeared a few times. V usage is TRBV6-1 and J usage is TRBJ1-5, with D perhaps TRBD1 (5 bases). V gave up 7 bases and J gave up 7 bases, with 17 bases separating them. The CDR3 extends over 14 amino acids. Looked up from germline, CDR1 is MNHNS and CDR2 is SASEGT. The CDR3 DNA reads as TGTGCCAGCAAGTTCACAGGATTAGGGCAGCCCCAGCATTTT. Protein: CASKFTGLGQPQHF.

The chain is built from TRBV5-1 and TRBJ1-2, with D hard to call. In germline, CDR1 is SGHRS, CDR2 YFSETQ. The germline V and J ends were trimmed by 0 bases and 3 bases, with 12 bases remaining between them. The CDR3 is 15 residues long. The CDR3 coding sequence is TGCGCCAGCAGCTTGGAGGGTACACCGGACTATGGCTACACCTTC. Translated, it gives CASSLEGTPDYGYTF.

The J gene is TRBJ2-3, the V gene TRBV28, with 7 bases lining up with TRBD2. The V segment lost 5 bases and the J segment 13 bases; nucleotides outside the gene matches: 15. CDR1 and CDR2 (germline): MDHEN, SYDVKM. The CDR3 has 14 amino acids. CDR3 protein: CASSRAGRPYMEYF. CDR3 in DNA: TGTGCCAGCAGTCGAGCCGGGAGGCCGTATATGGAGTATTTT.

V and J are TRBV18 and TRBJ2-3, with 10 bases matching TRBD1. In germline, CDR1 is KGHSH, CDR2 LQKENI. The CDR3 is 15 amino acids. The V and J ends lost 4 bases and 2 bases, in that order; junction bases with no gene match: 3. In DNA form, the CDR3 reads TGTGCCAGCTCACTCGGGACAGGGGACACAGATACGCAGTATTTT. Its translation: CASSLGTGDTDTQYF.

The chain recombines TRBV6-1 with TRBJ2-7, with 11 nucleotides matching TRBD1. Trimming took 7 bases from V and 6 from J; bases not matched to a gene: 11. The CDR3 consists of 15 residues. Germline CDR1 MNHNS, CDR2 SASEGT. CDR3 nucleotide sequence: TGTGCCAGCATTCTAGACCGGGACAGGGGGGGCGAGCAGTACTTC. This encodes CASILDRDRGGEQYF.

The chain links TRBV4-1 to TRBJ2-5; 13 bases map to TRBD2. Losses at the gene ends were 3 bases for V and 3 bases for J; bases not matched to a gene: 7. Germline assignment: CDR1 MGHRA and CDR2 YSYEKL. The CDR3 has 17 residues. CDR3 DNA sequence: TGCGCCAGCAGCCATCCGGGACTAGCGGGGAAGGAAGAGACCCAGTACTTC. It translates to CASSHPGLAGKEETQYF.